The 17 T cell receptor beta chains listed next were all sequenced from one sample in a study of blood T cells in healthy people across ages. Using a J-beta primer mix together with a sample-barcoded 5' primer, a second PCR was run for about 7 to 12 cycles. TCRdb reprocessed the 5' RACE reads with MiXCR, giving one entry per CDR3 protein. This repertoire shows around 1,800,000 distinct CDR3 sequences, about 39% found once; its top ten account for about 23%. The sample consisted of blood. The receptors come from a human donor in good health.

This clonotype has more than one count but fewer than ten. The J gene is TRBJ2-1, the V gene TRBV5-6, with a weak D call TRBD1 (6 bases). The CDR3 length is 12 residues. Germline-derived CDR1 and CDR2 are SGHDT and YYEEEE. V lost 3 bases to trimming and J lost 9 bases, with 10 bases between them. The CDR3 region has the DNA TGTGCCAGCAGCTCCAGGGGAGTTGAGCAGTTCTTC. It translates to CASSSRGVEQFF.

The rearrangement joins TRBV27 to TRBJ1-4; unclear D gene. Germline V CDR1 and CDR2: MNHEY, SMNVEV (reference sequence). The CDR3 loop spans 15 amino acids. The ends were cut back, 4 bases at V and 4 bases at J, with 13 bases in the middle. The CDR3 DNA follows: TGTGCCAGCAGTTCCTCAGTAATACATAATGAAAAACTGTTTTTT. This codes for CASSSSVIHNEKLFF.

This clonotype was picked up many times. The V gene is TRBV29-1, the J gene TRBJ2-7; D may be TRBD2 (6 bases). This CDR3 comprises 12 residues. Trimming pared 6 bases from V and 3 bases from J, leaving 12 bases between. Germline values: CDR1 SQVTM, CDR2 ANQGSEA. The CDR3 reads CSVRDSFYEQYF. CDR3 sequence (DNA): TGCAGCGTCCGGGACTCGTTCTACGAGCAGTACTTC.

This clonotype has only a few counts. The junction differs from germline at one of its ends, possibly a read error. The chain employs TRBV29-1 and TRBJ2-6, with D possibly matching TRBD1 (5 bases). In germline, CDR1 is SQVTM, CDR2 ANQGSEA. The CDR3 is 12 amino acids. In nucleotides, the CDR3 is TGCAGCGTTTTCTCTGGGGCCAACGTCCCGACTTTC. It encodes CSVFSGANVPTF.

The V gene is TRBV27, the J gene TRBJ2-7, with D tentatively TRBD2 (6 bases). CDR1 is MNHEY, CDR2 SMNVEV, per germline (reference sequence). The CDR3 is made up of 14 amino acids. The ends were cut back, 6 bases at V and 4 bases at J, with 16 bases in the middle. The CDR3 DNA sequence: TGTGCCAGCAGCCTCCGGGACGCGGGATACGAGCAGTACTTC. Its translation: CASSLRDAGYEQYF.

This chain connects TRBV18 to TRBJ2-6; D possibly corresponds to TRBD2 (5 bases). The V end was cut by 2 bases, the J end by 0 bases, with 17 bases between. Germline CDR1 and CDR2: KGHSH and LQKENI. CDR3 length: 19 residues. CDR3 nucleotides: TGTGCCAGCTCACCATTTGAGGGCAGGATCCCCTCTGGGGCCAACGTCCTGACTTTC. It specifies CASSPFEGRIPSGANVLTF.

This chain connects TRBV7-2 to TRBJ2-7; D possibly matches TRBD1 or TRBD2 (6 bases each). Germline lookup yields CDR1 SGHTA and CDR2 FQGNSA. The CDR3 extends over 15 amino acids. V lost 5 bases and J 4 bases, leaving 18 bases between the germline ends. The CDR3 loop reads CASSPSVGGPYEQYF. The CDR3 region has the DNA TGTGCCAGCAGCCCGTCTGTGGGGGGCCCATACGAGCAGTACTTC.

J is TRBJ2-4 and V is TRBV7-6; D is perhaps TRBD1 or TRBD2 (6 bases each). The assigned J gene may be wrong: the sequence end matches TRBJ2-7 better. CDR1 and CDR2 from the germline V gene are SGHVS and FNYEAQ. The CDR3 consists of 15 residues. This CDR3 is CASSLVRGQNSEQYF. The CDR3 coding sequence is TGTGCCAGCAGCTTAGTACGGGGGCAGAATTCCGAGCAGTACTTC.

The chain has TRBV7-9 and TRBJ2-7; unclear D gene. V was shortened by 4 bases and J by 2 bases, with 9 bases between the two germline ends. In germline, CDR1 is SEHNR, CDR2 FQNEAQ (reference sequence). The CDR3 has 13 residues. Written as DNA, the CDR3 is TGTGCCAGCAGCTCGGACCTCGCCTACGAGCAGTACTTC. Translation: CASSSDLAYEQYF.

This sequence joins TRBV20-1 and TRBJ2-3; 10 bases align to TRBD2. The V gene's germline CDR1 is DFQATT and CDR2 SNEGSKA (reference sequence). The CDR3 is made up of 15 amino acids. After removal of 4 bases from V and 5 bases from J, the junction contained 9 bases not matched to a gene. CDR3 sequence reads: CSANPAGGRVDTQYF. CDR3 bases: TGCAGTGCTAACCCAGCGGGGGGGCGTGTAGATACGCAGTATTTT.

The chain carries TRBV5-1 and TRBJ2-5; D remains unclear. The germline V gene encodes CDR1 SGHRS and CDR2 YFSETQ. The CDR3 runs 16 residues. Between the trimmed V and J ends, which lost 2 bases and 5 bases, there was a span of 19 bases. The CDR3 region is CASSFLSLVVGETQYF. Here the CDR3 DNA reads TGCGCCAGCAGCTTTCTTTCCCTAGTCGTAGGGGAGACCCAGTACTTC.

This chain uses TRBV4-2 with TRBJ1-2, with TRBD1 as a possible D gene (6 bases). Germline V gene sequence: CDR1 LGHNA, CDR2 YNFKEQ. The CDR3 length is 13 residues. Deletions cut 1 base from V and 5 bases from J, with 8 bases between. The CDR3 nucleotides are TGTGCCAGCAGCCAAGGGACAGAGTATGGCTACACCTTC. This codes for CASSQGTEYGYTF.

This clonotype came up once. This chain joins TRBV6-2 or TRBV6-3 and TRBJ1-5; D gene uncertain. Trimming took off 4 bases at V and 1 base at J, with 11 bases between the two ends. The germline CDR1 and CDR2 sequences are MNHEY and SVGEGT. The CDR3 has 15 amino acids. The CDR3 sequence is CASSFKGISNQPQHF. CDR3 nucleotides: TGTGCCAGCAGTTTTAAGGGCATAAGCAATCAGCCCCAGCATTTT.

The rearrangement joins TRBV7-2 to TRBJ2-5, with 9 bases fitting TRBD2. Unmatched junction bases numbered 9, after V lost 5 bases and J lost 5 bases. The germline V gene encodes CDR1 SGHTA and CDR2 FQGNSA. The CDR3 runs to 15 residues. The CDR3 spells CASSPASGVWETQYF. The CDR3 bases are TGTGCCAGCAGCCCGGCTAGCGGGGTATGGGAGACCCAGTACTTC.

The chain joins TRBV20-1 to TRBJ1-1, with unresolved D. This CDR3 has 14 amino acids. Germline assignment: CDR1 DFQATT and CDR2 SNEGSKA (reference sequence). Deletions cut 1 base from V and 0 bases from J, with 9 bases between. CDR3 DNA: TGCAGTGCTAGAGGGGAAAAGGTGAACACTGAAGCTTTCTTT. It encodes CSARGEKVNTEAFF.

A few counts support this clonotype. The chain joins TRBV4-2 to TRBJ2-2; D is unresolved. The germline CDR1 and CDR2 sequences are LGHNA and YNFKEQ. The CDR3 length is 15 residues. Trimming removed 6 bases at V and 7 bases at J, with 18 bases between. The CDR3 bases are TGTGCCAGCAGTCCAACCTATAGGGATAACGGGGAGCTGTTTTTT. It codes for CASSPTYRDNGELFF.

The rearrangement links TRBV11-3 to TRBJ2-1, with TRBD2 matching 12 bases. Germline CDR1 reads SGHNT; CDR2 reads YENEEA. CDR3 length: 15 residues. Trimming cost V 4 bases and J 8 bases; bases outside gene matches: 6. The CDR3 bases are TGTGCCAGCAGCTCAGGACTAGCGGGGAACCATGAGCAGTTCTTC. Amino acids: CASSSGLAGNHEQFF.